Sequencing of this T cell receptor (beta chain) was carried out in a study of breast tumors, draining lymph nodes, adjacent tissues. Regarding the study as a whole: Tumor and nontumor repertoires were significantly more similar in luminal-like than in basal-like breast cancer.

This clonotype showed up many times. Its target is unknown. CDR1 and CDR2 (germline): MGHRA, YSYEKL. V was clipped by 5 bases and J by 2 bases, with 9 bases between them. The CDR3 is made up of 13 amino acids. TCRdb used MiXCR to reprocess the multiplex PCR reads, holding one entry per CDR3 protein. This sample has about 180,000 distinct CDR3 sequences; 25% to 40% occur once, and the top ten carry about 4.5%. Axillary draining lymph nodes of breast cancer patients supplied the node samples. This clonotype was sampled from a female donor with breast cancer. Some clones in this sample may be carry-over from other donors' samples. The sequenced sample consisted of axillary lymph node tissue. This chain joins TRBV4-1 and TRBJ2-5; D not certain. The CDR3 is CASSRAEQETQYF. In nucleotides, the CDR3 is TGCGCCAGCAGCAGGGCGGAACAAGAGACCCAGTACTTC.